These 18 T cell receptor beta chains were sequenced from one sample in a study of T cell repertoires in cytomegalovirus infection. Each CDR3 protein gets one entry after TCRdb re-called the reads with MiXCR. The data show fewer than 85,000 distinct CDR3 sequences, with 45% to 55% seen just once and 85% to 95% held by the top ten. Antigens of these TCRs are unknown. The sample here was CD8+ T cells from cultured PBMCs, taken from culture after CMV antigen stimulation. All receptors derive from a human donor in good health (CMV status not recorded). Some clones in this sample may be carry-over from other donors' samples.

The gene calls are TRBV6-5 and TRBJ2-2; 13 positions agree with TRBD2. With 0 bases clipped from V and 10 bases from J, the junction kept 14 bases outside the gene matches. CDR3 size: 19 residues. CDR1 MNHEY and CDR2 SVGAGI come from the germline V gene. CDR3 protein: CASSYSPPKTSGRPSELFF. Written as DNA, the CDR3 is TGTGCCAGCAGTTACTCCCCGCCTAAGACTAGCGGGAGGCCATCGGAGCTGTTTTTT.

This chain joins TRBV24-1 and TRBJ2-3, with 7 bases aligning to TRBD2. V gave up 6 bases and J gave up 2 bases; unmatched junction bases: 10. Looked up from germline, CDR1 is KGHDR and CDR2 is SFDVKD. The CDR3 loop spans 16 amino acids. The CDR3 is CATSHLRGGVTDTQYF. CDR3 nucleotide sequence: TGTGCCACCAGTCACCTTCGGGGAGGGGTCACAGATACGCAGTATTTT.

The chain couples TRBV6-1 to TRBJ2-1, with no clear D. The CDR3 is 13 residues long. V dropped 4 bases and J dropped 7 bases, with 11 bases sitting between them. Germline CDR1 is MNHNS and CDR2 is SASEGT. CDR3 sequence (DNA): TGTGCCAGCAGTGGTTCCGGTACAAATGAGCAGTTCTTC. Protein: CASSGSGTNEQFF.

The chain uses TRBV9 and TRBJ1-1; 8 bases agree with TRBD1. CDR3 length: 14 residues. Germline CDR1 SGDLS, CDR2 YYNGEE. J lost 1 base, V lost 3 bases, and 2 bases had no gene match. The CDR3: CASSATGGNTEAFF. Written as DNA, the CDR3 is TGTGCCAGCAGCGCTACAGGGGGGAACACTGAAGCTTTCTTT.

This rearrangement joins TRBV7-2 to TRBJ1-3; no clear D gene. CDR1 is SGHTA, CDR2 FQGNSA, per germline. V shed 1 base and J shed 0 bases, with 1 base lying between them. The CDR3 sequence is 13 residues long. The CDR3 nucleotides are TGTGCCAGCAGCTTAGTCTCTGGAAACACCATATATTTT. This codes for CASSLVSGNTIYF. The entire variable domain, with the rest obtained from reference TRBV7-2 and TRBJ1-3, is as follows: GAGVSQSPSNKVTEKGKDVELRCDPISGHTALYWYRQSLGQGLEFLIYFQGNSAPDKSGLPSDRFSAERTGGSVSTLTIQRTQQEDSAVYLCASSLVSGNTIYFGEGSWLTVV.

This clonotype showed up many times. This chain joins TRBV6-2 or TRBV6-3 and TRBJ2-2; TRBD2 agrees at 7 bases. CDR3 size: 13 residues. Per the germline V gene, CDR1 is MNHEY and CDR2 is SVGEGT. With 7 bases clipped from V and 7 bases from J, the junction kept 6 bases outside the gene matches. The CDR3 DNA is TGTGCCAGCAATGCGGGAGCGGTCGGGGAGCTGTTTTTT. Protein product: CASNAGAVGELFF.

V gene TRBV12-3 or TRBV12-4 combines with J gene TRBJ1-1, with TRBD1 identical over 8 bases. Trimming at V came to 6 bases and at J to 4 bases, leaving 4 bases not matched to a gene. The CDR3 spans 13 residues. The CDR3 nucleotides read TGTGCCAGCAGGCCTGACAGGGGCACTGAAGCTTTCTTT. Its protein is CASRPDRGTEAFF.

This clonotype has a handful of counts. The chain links TRBV6-1 to TRBJ2-7; 7 bases are shared with TRBD1. V trimming: 6 bases; J trimming: 0 bases; junction bases outside the gene matches: 8. Germline V lookup: CDR1 MNHNS, CDR2 SASEGT. There are 15 residues in the CDR3. The CDR3 coding sequence is TGTGCCAGCAGAATAGGGACAGTCAGCTCCTACGAGCAGTACTTC. Its protein product is CASRIGTVSSYEQYF.

The chain employs TRBV7-6 and TRBJ2-7; 8 nucleotides agree with TRBD2. There are 15 residues in the CDR3. Germline CDR1 and CDR2: SGHVS and FNYEAQ. V shed 6 bases and J 3 bases; nucleotides not matched to a gene: 10. The CDR3 spells CASSSRAGVLYEQYF. CDR3 in DNA: TGTGCCAGCAGTTCACGAGCGGGGGTTCTCTACGAGCAGTACTTC.

V and J are TRBV28 and TRBJ1-1, with 8 bases matching TRBD1. CDR1 and CDR2 from the germline V gene are MDHEN and SYDVKM. J lost 0 bases, V lost 6 bases, and 3 bases had no gene match. CDR3 length: 14 residues. CDR3: CASRLTGVNTEAFF. As DNA, the CDR3 is TGTGCCAGCAGGTTGACAGGGGTGAACACTGAAGCTTTCTTT.

This chain joins TRBV10-3 and TRBJ1-1; the D is unclear. The V and J ends lost 6 bases and 3 bases respectively, with 17 bases between them. Germline loops: CDR1 ENHRY, CDR2 SYGVKD. The CDR3 covers 15 residues. CDR3 residues: CAISGFVYGDTEAFF. Here the CDR3 DNA reads TGTGCCATCAGCGGGTTTGTATATGGAGACACTGAAGCTTTCTTT.

This chain connects TRBV14 to TRBJ2-1; 8 bases are shared with TRBD2. J was trimmed by 8 bases and V by 0 bases; bases with no gene match: 9. The germline CDR1 and CDR2 sequences are SGHDN and FVKESK. This CDR3 is built from 16 residues. The DNA for the CDR3 is TGTGCCAGCAGCCAAGAATCGAGGCTAGCGGGCGATGAGCAGTTCTTC. Translating it yields CASSQESRLAGDEQFF.

This clonotype showed up just a few times. The rearrangement links TRBV7-2 to TRBJ2-7, with 9 nucleotides matching TRBD2. The CDR3 is made up of 16 amino acids. After removal of 2 bases from V and 0 bases from J, the junction contained 5 bases not matched to a gene. CDR1 is SGHTA and CDR2 is FQGNSA in the germline V gene. CDR3 sequence: CASSLKLAGSSYEQYF. CDR3 DNA: TGTGCCAGCAGCTTAAAACTAGCGGGTAGCTCCTACGAGCAGTACTTC.

The rearrangement links TRBV28 to TRBJ1-5; D uncertain. CDR3 length: 12 amino acids. Germline V lookup: CDR1 MDHEN, CDR2 SYDVKM. The germline V and J ends were trimmed by 7 bases and 7 bases, with 11 bases remaining between them. CDR3 sequence: CASTSHGQPQHF. In nucleotides, the CDR3 is TGTGCCAGCACCTCCCACGGCCAGCCCCAGCATTTT.

The sample holds a few counts of this clonotype. The chain is built from TRBV7-9 and TRBJ1-6; 9 bases match TRBD1. The V and J ends lost 8 bases and 7 bases, in that order; junction bases with no gene match: 9. The CDR3 is made up of 15 amino acids. Germline CDR1 SEHNR, CDR2 FQNEAQ (reference sequence). CDR3 in DNA: TGTGCCAGCCGTCCCGGGACAGGGTTGAATTCACCCCTCCACTTT. Its protein is CASRPGTGLNSPLHF.

The chain joins TRBV6-1 to TRBJ2-7; no clear D gene. From germline, CDR1 is MNHNS and CDR2 SASEGT. The CDR3 sequence is 12 residues long. Trimming removed 5 bases at V and 7 bases at J, with 12 bases between. The CDR3 nucleotides read TGTGCCAGCAGTTACCCCGGGCTAGAGCAGTACTTC. This gives the protein CASSYPGLEQYF.

This clonotype turned up a few times. The chain is built from TRBV6-6 and TRBJ2-1, with 9 bases identical to TRBD2. Per germline, CDR1 MNHNY and CDR2 SVGAGI (reference sequence). The V segment lost 6 bases and the J segment 8 bases; nucleotides outside the gene matches: 11. The CDR3 extends over 15 amino acids. As DNA, the CDR3 is TGTGCCAGCAGACCCCTAGCGGGAATAGGTGATGAGCAGTTCTTC. Amino acid sequence: CASRPLAGIGDEQFF.

The chain joins TRBV7-8 to TRBJ1-1; 7 bases agree with TRBD1. CDR1 is SGHVS and CDR2 is FQNEAQ in the germline V gene. The CDR3 covers 16 residues. Trimming removed 2 bases from V and 7 bases from J; junction bases left unmatched: 13. In nucleotides, the CDR3 is TGTGCCAGCAGCTTAAAGGCAGGGGGGTACCCCAGTGAAGCTTTCTTT. Translated: CASSLKAGGYPSEAFF.